Listed here are 20 T cell receptor beta chains from one sample, sequenced in a study of T cells in Graves' hyperthyroidism and ophthalmopathy. Amplified TCR beta CDR3 regions came from RNA transcripts. The TCR CDR3 was amplified in a first-round RT-PCR using the HTBI primer set. TCRdb re-called the multiplex PCR reads through MiXCR, storing one row per CDR3 protein. The data show around 620,000 distinct CDR3 sequences, with 15% to 20% seen just once and 3% to 4% held by the top ten. Sequencing input: blood. These receptors were taken from a woman in her twenties or thirties with Graves' hyperthyroidism.

This clonotype was detected a few times. The rearrangement joins TRBV7-6 to TRBJ2-7, with 10 positions matching TRBD2. V trimming: 3 bases; J trimming: 1 base; junction bases outside the gene matches: 6. The germline gives CDR1 SGHVS, CDR2 FNYEAQ. The CDR3 runs to 16 residues. The CDR3 DNA is TGTGCCAGCAGCTTTTCCTCTAGCGGGAGTTCCTACGAGCAGTACTTC. Amino acid sequence: CASSFSSSGSSYEQYF.

This clonotype was detected ten times or more. The chain combines TRBV20-1 with TRBJ2-5, with D possibly TRBD2 on 6 matching bases. V shed 6 bases and J shed 5 bases, with 19 bases lying between them. CDR1 and CDR2 (germline): DFQATT, SNEGSKA (reference sequence). The length of the CDR3 is 14 residues. Written as DNA, the CDR3 is TGCAGTGCCAGCTACGAGGGGAGCGGGGAGACCCAGTACTTC. As protein: CSASYEGSGETQYF.

The chain recombines TRBV19 with TRBJ2-3; TRBD1 matches 8 bases. The CDR3 contains 14 residues. Germline V gene sequence: CDR1 LNHDA, CDR2 SQIVND (reference sequence). The J segment lost 1 base and the V segment lost 5 bases, leaving 2 bases of the junction unmatched. CDR3 DNA: TGTGCCAGTAGTTGGGGACAGGGCACAGATACGCAGTATTTT. It encodes CASSWGQGTDTQYF.

This clonotype was observed a few times. The CDR3 protein is CASSLGLSPPNEKLFF. As DNA, the CDR3 is TGTGCCAGCAGCCTCGGATTATCCCCCCCCAATGAAAAACTGTTTTTT. The chain is built from TRBV6-1 and TRBJ1-4; no reliable D call. The ends were cut back, 6 bases at V and 5 bases at J, with 19 bases in the middle. The CDR3 spans 16 residues. The germline V gene has CDR1 MNHNS and CDR2 SASEGT.

This clonotype was observed at least ten times. The V call is TRBV6-1, the J call TRBJ2-7; D unresolved. The CDR3 runs 14 residues. Germline V gene data show CDR1 as MNHNS and CDR2 as SASEGT. Trimming took off 7 bases at V and 3 bases at J, with 16 bases between the two ends. The CDR3 loop is CASTAGTGRYEQYF. For the CDR3, the DNA is TGTGCCAGCACCGCAGGTACCGGTCGCTACGAGCAGTACTTC.

The CDR3 is CASAIPGHRSGANVLTF. CDR3 bases: TGTGCCAGCGCTATTCCGGGACACAGATCTGGGGCCAACGTCCTGACTTTC. The chain couples TRBV19 to TRBJ2-6, with D tentatively TRBD1 (6 bases). V shed 9 bases and J shed 1 base, with 19 bases lying between them. The length of the CDR3 is 17 residues. Germline assignment: CDR1 LNHDA and CDR2 SQIVND (reference sequence).

This clonotype is a singleton in its sample. Possible read error: a much larger clone is one base away. J is TRBJ1-2 and V is TRBV11-1; TRBD1 agrees at 10 bases. CDR3 size: 14 residues. Germline CDR1 and CDR2: SGHAT and FQDESV (reference sequence). Here the CDR3 DNA reads TGTGCCGGCAGTCGGACAGGGGGAGGATATGGCTACACCTTC. Protein product: CAGSRTGGGYGYTF.

This clonotype was seen many times. The chain joins TRBV6-1 to TRBJ2-7; TRBD2 matches at 9 bases. Germline trimming cut 4 bases from V and 1 base from J; bases unmatched to any gene: 8. The germline V gene has CDR1 MNHNS and CDR2 SASEGT. The CDR3 totals 16 residues. The CDR3 region is CASSGGGLAVSYEQYF. In DNA form, the CDR3 reads TGTGCCAGCAGTGGCGGGGGACTAGCAGTTTCCTACGAGCAGTACTTC.

This clonotype was seen only once. The J gene is TRBJ2-1, the V gene TRBV19; the match to TRBD1 covers 10 bases. The CDR3 is 15 amino acids. Germline CDR1 is LNHDA and CDR2 is SQIVND (reference sequence). The V and J ends lost 3 bases and 1 base, in that order; junction bases with no gene match: 0. The CDR3 here is CASSMGQGSYNEQFF. CDR3 in DNA: TGTGCCAGTAGTATGGGACAGGGGTCCTACAATGAGCAGTTCTTC.

The rearrangement links TRBV7-9 to TRBJ2-2, with TRBD2 matching 9 bases. The V segment lost 8 bases and the J segment 7 bases; nucleotides outside the gene matches: 11. Germline values: CDR1 SEHNR, CDR2 FQNEAQ (reference sequence). The CDR3 has 15 amino acids. The CDR3 DNA sequence: TGTGCCAGCTCTGCTCCAGCGGGAGGCGACGGGGAGCTGTTTTTT. It specifies CASSAPAGGDGELFF.

The chain carries TRBV24-1 and TRBJ1-2, with D hard to call. V lost 1 base and J lost 4, with 9 bases in between. From germline, CDR1 is KGHDR and CDR2 SFDVKD. CDR3 size: 14 residues. The CDR3, as DNA: TGTGCCACCAGTGATTTCCCTGTCGGCTATGGCTACACCTTC. Its protein product is CATSDFPVGYGYTF.

V usage is TRBV18 and J usage is TRBJ2-1, with TRBD1 as a possible D gene (6 bases). Germline CDR1 and CDR2: KGHSH and LQKENI. The CDR3 has 13 residues. V gave up 3 bases and J gave up 13 bases, with 16 bases separating them. DNA of the CDR3: TGTGCCAGCTCACCGGGACACAAAGAGACCCAGTTCTTC. Its translation: CASSPGHKETQFF.

There are many counts of this clonotype. This rearrangement joins TRBV28 to TRBJ1-1, with D uncertain. This CDR3 is built from 14 residues. From germline, CDR1 is MDHEN and CDR2 SYDVKM. Deletions cut 5 bases from V and 5 bases from J, with 15 bases between. CDR3 DNA: TGTGCCAGCAGTCAAACTCCAGCTACTACTGAAGCTTTCTTT. It yields the protein CASSQTPATTEAFF.

There are many counts of this clonotype. This chain links TRBV7-3 with TRBJ1-2; D might be TRBD1 (5 bases). The CDR3 extends over 13 amino acids. The germline V and J ends were trimmed by 3 bases and 4 bases, with 9 bases remaining between them. Germline V gives CDR1 SGHTA, CDR2 FQGTGA. As DNA, the CDR3 is TGTGCCAGCAGCTTTGGGGCAGGCTATGGCTACACCTTC. Translation gives CASSFGAGYGYTF. The full variable domain, with the rest looked up from reference TRBV7-3 and TRBJ1-2, is GAGVSQTPSNKVTEKGKYVELRCDPISGHTALYWYRQSLGQGPEFLIYFQGTGAADDSGLPNDRFFAVRPEGSVSTLKIQRTERGDSAVYLCASSFGAGYGYTFGSGTRLTVV.

This clonotype was observed many times. The gene calls are TRBV10-3 and TRBJ2-3; D gene uncertain. Trimming took 4 bases from V and 0 from J, leaving 8 bases between them. Germline loops: CDR1 ENHRY, CDR2 SYGVKD. This CDR3 has 14 amino acids. CDR3 bases: TGTGCCATCAGTGTTAGAGCTAGCACAGATACGCAGTATTTT. This translates into CAISVRASTDTQYF.

This clonotype was recorded many times. This rearrangement joins TRBV7-2 to TRBJ2-7, with a weak D call TRBD2 (6 bases). CDR1 is SGHTA, CDR2 FQGNSA, per germline. The CDR3 length is 13 residues. V was clipped by 3 bases and J by 5 bases, with 11 bases between them. The CDR3 DNA reads TGTGCCAGCAGCTTTTACGGGAGTCACGAGCAGTACTTC. As protein: CASSFYGSHEQYF.

This clonotype was seen only a few times. The rearrangement joins TRBV6-4 to TRBJ2-3; TRBD1 is a possible D gene (6 bases). CDR1 is MRHNA, CDR2 SNTAGT, per germline. Trimming cost V 2 bases and J 3 bases, with 12 bases left between them. This CDR3 comprises 15 residues. CDR3 nucleotides: TGTGCCAGCAGTGACCAGGGGATTGGTACAGATACGCAGTATTTT. Translated: CASSDQGIGTDTQYF.

This clonotype was seen a handful of times. This chain connects TRBV5-6 to TRBJ2-1; D tentatively fits TRBD1 or TRBD2 (5 bases each). CDR3 size: 13 residues. The germline CDR1 and CDR2 sequences are SGHDT and YYEEEE. V was pared by 1 base and J by 10 bases, with 12 bases between. CDR3 sequence (DNA): TGTGCCAGCAGCTTGTGGGGGAGCAGCGAGCAGTTCTTC. Amino acid sequence: CASSLWGSSEQFF.

This clonotype was detected a few times. This sequence joins TRBV19 and TRBJ2-3, with D perhaps matching TRBD1 (5 bases). Germline V gives CDR1 LNHDA, CDR2 SQIVND (reference sequence). The germline V and J ends were trimmed by 5 bases and 4 bases, with 10 bases remaining between them. The length of the CDR3 is 13 residues. CDR3 in DNA: TGTGCCAGTAGTGCCAGGGTCGCAGATACGCAGTATTTT. Translated, it gives CASSARVADTQYF.

This chain joins TRBV5-1 and TRBJ2-2, with TRBD1 identical over 7 bases. This CDR3 spans 15 amino acids. Germline-derived CDR1 and CDR2 are SGHRS and YFSETQ. Unmatched junction bases numbered 5, after V lost 0 bases and J lost 6 bases. The CDR3 DNA reads TGCGCCAGCAGCTTGGCAGCTCAGGGGGCCGGGGAGCTGTTTTTT. It encodes CASSLAAQGAGELFF. Based on the CDR3 plus reference TRBV5-1 and TRBJ2-2, the full variable domain is KAGVTQTPRYLIKTRGQQVTLSCSPISGHRSVSWYQQTPGQGLQFLFEYFSETQRNKGNFPGRFSGRQFSNSRSEMNVSTLELGDSALYLCASSLAAQGAGELFFGEGSRLTVL.